Sequencing of this T cell receptor (beta chain) was carried out in a study of cytomegalovirus exposure and HLA in healthy donors. Looking at the study overall: Early on, a data release was issued that held 85 million to 95 million unique TCRs from HLA-typed donors.

For this clone: Its antigen remains unidentified.

The primer mix had 60 Vbeta and 13 Jbeta primers. Original processing notes: About 12 million of the 60 million to 90 million unique TCR beta chains counted in a later analysis were shared. The protocol was immunoSEQ multiplex PCR, while the TCRdb copy is restricted to in-frame clones and leaves out a portion. For V, J and clone size, that table is used; D and trimming come from the DNA. The sample table sets out tens of thousands of clones. Whole-study findings and limits: Fewer N-insertions than the approximately 700-donor mean were reportedly shown by an Asian-associated ancestry cluster in a later analysis. TCR beta V- and J-gene trimming was later associated with a missense DCLRE1C variant.

The V and J ends lost 4 bases and 10 bases respectively, with 8 bases between them. CDR3 length: 10 residues. Germline-derived CDR1 and CDR2 are SQVTM and ANQGSEA. The V gene is TRBV29-1, the J gene TRBJ2-1, with D possibly matching TRBD1 (5 bases). Material: PBMCs. This sequence originates from a female donor in good health and CMV-seropositive. The CDR3 DNA reads TGCAGCGTTGGACAGACCGAGCAGTTCTTC. Translating it yields CSVGQTEQFF.